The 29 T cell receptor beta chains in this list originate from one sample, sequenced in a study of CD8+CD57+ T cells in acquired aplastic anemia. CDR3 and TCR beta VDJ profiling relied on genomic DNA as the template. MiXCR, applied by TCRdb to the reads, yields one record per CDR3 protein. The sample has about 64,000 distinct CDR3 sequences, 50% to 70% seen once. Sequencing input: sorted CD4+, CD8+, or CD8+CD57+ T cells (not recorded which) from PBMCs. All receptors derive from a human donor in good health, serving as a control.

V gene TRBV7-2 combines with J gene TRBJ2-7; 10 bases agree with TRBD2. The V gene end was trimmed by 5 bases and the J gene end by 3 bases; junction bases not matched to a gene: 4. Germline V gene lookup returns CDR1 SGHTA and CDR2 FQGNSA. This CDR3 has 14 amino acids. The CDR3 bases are TGTGCCAGCAGCACGGGACTAGCGAACTACGAGCAGTACTTC. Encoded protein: CASSTGLANYEQYF.

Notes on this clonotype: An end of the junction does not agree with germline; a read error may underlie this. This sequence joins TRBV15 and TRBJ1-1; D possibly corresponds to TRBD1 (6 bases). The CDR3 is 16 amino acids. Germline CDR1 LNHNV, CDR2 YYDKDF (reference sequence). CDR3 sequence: CPTSRDLHRDYTEAFF. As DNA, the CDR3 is TGTCCCACCAGCAGAGATTTACACAGGGACTACACTGAAGCTTTCTTT.

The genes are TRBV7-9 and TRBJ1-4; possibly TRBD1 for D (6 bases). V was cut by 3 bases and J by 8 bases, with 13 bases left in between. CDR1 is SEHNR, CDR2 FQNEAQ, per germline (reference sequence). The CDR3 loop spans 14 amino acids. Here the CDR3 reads CASSFLGAREKLFF. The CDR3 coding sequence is TGTGCCAGCAGCTTTCTGGGGGCGCGAGAAAAACTGTTTTTT.

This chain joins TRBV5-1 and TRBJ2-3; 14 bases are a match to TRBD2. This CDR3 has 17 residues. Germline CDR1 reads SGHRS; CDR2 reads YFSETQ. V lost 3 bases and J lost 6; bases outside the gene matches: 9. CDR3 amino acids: CASSSGLAGVPEDTQYF. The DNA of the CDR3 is TGCGCCAGCAGCTCGGGACTAGCGGGGGTCCCGGAGGATACGCAGTATTTT.

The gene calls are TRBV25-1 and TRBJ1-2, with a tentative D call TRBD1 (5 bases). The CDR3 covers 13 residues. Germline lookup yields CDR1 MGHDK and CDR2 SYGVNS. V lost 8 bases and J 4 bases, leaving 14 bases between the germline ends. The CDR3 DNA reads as TGTGCCAGCTTCTCCCAGGACATCTATGGCTACACCTTC. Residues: CASFSQDIYGYTF.

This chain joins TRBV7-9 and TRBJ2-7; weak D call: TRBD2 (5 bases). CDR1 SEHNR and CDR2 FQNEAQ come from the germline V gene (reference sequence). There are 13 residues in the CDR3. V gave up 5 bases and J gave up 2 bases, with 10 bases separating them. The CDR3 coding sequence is TGTGCCAGCAGCGGCTGGGGAGCCTACGAGCAGTACTTC. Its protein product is CASSGWGAYEQYF.

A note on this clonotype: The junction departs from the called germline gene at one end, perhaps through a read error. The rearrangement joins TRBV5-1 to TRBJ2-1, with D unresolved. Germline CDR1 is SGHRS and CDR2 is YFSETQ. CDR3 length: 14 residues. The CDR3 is CASSLVRLGNGQFF. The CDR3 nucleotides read TGCGCCAGCAGCTTGGTACGGTTAGGCAATGGGCAGTTCTTC.

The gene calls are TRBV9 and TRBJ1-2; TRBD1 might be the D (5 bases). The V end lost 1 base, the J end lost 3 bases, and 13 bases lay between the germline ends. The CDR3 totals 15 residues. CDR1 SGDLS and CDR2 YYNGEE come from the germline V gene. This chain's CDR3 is CASSVMETADYGYTF. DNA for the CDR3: TGTGCCAGCAGCGTAATGGAGACAGCAGACTATGGCTACACCTTC.

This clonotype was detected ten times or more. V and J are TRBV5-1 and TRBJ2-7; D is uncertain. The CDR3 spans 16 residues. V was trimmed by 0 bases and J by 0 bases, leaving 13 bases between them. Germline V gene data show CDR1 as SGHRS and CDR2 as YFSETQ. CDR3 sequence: CASSLGYGHSSYEQYF. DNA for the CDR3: TGCGCCAGCAGCTTGGGTTACGGGCACAGCTCCTACGAGCAGTACTTC.

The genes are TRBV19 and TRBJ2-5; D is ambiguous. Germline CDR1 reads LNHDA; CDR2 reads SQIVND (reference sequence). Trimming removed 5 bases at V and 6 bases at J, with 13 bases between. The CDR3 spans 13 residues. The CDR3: CASSAQEGQTQYF. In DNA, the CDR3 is TGTGCCAGTAGTGCTCAGGAAGGGCAGACCCAGTACTTC.

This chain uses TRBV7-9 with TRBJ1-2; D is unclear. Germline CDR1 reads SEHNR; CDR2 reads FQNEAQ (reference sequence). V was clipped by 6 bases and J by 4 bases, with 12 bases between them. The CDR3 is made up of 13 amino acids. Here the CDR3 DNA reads TGTGCCAGCAGTCAAGGACTGTTCTATGGCTACACCTTC. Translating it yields CASSQGLFYGYTF.

CDR3 loop: CASSPLGQGDSPLHF. The CDR3 nucleotides are TGTGCCAGCAGTCCCCTCGGACAGGGTGATTCACCCCTCCACTTT. This rearrangement joins TRBV2 to TRBJ1-6, with TRBD1 matching over 8 bases. With V trimmed by 5 bases and J by 8 bases, 8 bases remained unmatched. The germline gives CDR1 SNHLY, CDR2 FYNNEI. The CDR3 runs 15 residues.

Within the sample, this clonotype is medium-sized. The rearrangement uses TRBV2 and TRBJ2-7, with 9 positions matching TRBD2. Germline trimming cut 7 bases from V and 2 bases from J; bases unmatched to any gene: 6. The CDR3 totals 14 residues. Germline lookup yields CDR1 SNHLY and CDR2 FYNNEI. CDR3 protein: CASTSSGSTYEQYF. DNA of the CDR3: TGTGCCAGCACCAGTAGCGGGAGTACCTACGAGCAGTACTTC.

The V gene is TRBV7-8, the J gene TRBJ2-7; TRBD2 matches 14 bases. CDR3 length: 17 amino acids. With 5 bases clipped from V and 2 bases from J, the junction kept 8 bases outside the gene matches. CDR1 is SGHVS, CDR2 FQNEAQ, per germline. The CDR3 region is CASSPRLAGGPAYEQYF. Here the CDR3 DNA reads TGTGCCAGCAGCCCCCGACTAGCGGGAGGGCCGGCCTACGAGCAGTACTTC.

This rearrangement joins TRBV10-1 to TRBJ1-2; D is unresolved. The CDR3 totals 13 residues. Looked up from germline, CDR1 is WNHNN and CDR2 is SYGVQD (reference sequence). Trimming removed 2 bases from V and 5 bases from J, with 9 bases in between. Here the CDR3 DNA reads TGCGCCAGCAGTGAGGACCGAGGTTATGGCTACACCTTC. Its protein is CASSEDRGYGYTF.

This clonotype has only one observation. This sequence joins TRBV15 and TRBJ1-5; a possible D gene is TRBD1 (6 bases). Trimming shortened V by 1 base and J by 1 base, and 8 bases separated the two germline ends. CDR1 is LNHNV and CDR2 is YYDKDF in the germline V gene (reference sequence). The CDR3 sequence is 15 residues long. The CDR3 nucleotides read TGTGCCACCAGCAGAGCCAGGGGAAGCAATCAGCCCCAGCATTTT. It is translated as CATSRARGSNQPQHF.

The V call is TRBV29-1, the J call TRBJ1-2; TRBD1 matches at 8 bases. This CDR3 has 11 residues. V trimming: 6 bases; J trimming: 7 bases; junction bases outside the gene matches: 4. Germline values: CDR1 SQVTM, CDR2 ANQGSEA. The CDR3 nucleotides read TGCAGCGTAGGACAGGGCCCTGGCTACACCTTC. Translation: CSVGQGPGYTF.

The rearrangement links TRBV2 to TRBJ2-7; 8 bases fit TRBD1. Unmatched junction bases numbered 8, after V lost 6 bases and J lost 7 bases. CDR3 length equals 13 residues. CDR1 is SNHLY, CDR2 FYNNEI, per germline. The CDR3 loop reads CASSMDRAGEQYF. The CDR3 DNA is TGTGCCAGCAGCATGGACAGGGCTGGGGAGCAGTACTTC.

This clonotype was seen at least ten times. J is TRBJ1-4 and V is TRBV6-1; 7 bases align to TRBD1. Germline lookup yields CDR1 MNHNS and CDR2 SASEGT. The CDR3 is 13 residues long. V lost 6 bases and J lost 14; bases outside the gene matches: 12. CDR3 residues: CASRDRRSYDLFF. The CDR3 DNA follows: TGTGCCAGCAGGGACAGGCGCTCTTACGACCTGTTTTTT.

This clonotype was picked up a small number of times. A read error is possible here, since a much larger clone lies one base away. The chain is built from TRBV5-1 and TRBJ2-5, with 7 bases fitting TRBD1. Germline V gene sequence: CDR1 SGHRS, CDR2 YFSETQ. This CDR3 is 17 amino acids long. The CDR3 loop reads CATSLVKGAGITETQYF. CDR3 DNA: TGCGCCACCAGCTTGGTGAAGGGGGCAGGGATAACGGAGACCCAGTACTTC.

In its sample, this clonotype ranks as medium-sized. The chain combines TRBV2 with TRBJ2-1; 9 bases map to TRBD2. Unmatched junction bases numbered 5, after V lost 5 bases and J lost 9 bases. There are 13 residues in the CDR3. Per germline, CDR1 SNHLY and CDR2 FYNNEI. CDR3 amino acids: CASSHRTSAEQFF. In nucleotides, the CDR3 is TGTGCCAGCAGTCACCGGACTAGCGCTGAGCAGTTCTTC.

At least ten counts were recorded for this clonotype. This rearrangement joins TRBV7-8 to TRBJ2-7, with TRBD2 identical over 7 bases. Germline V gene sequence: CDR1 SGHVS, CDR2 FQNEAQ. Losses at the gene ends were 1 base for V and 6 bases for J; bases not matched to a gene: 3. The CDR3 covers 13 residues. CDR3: CASSLVLAGEQYF. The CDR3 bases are TGTGCCAGCAGCTTAGTATTAGCGGGCGAGCAGTACTTC.

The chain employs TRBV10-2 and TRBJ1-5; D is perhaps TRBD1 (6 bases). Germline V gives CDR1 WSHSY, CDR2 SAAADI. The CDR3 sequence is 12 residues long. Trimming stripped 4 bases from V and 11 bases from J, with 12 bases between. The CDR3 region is CASSVGGGTQHF. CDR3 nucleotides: TGCGCCAGCAGTGTAGGAGGGGGGACCCAGCATTTT.

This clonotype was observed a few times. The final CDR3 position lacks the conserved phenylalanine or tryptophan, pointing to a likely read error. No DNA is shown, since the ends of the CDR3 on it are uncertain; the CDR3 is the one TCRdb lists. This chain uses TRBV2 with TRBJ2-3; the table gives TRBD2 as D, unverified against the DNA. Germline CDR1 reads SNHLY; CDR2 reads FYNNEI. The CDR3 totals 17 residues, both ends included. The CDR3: CASMREGLHHNTDTRYL.

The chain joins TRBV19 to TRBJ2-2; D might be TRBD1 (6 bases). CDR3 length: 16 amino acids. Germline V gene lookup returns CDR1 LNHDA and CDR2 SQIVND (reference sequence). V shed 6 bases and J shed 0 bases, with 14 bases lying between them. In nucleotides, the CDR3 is TGTGCCAGTAGGCGCACCGGGACACCGAACACCGGGGAGCTGTTTTTT. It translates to CASRRTGTPNTGELFF.

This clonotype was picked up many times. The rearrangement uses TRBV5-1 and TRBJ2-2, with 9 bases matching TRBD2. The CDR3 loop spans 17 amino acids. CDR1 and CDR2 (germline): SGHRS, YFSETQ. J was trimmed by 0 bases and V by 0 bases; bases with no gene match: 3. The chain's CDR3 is CASSLAPSGTNTGELFF. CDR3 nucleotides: TGCGCCAGCAGCTTGGCCCCTAGCGGGACGAACACCGGGGAGCTGTTTTTT. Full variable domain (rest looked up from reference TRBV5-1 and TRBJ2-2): KAGVTQTPRYLIKTRGQQVTLSCSPISGHRSVSWYQQTPGQGLQFLFEYFSETQRNKGNFPGRFSGRQFSNSRSEMNVSTLELGDSALYLCASSLAPSGTNTGELFFGEGSRLTVL.

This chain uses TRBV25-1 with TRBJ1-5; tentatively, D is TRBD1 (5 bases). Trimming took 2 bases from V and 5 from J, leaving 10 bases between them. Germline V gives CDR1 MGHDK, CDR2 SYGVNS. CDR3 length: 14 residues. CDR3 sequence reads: CASSEGDRDQPQHF. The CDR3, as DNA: TGTGCCAGCAGTGAAGGGGACCGGGATCAGCCCCAGCATTTT. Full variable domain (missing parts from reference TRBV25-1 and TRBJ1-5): EADIYQTPRYLVIGTGKKITLECSQTMGHDKMYWYQQDPGMELHLIHYSYGVNSTEKGDLSSESTVSRIRTEHFPLTLESARPSHTSQYLCASSEGDRDQPQHFGDGTRLSIL.

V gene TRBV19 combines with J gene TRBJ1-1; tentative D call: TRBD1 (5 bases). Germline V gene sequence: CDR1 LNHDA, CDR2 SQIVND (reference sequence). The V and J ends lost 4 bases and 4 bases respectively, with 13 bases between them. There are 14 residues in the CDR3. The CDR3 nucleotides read TGTGCCAGTAGTAGGGGCTACACGACCACTGAAGCTTTCTTT. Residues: CASSRGYTTTEAFF.

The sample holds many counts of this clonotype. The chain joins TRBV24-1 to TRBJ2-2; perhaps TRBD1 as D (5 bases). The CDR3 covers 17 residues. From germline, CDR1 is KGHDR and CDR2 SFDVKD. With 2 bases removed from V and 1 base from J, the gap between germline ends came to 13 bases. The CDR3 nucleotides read TGTGCCACCAGTGATTGGGGCGTGGCAGGGAACACCGGGGAGCTGTTTTTT. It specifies CATSDWGVAGNTGELFF.